The next 5 T cell receptor beta chains were all read from a single sample in a study of blood T cells in healthy people across ages. The second PCR ran roughly 7 to 12 cycles with a sample-barcoded 5' primer and J-beta primers. TCRdb re-called the 5' RACE reads with MiXCR, one entry per CDR3 protein. The sample has about 720,000 distinct CDR3 sequences; roughly 25% are singletons. These data are also associated with another study on T cells of mothers and their children.

Sequenced input: blood. The receptors were sampled from a boy aged 5 to 17 in good health.

The V and J genes are TRBV7-9 and TRBJ2-6, with TRBD2 matching 7 bases. J gave up 3 bases and V 5 bases, and 7 bases lay outside the gene matches. Germline CDR1 and CDR2: SEHNR and FQNEAQ (reference sequence). This CDR3 is built from 16 residues. CDR3 in amino acids: CASSPEGGVGANVLTF. In nucleotides, the CDR3 is TGTGCCAGCAGCCCAGAGGGAGGGGTTGGGGCCAACGTCCTGACTTTC. The full variable domain, rest sourced from reference TRBV7-9 and TRBJ2-6, is DTGVSQNPRHKITKRGQNVTFRCDPISEHNRLYWYRQTLGQGPEFLTYFQNEAQLEKSRLLSDRFSAERPKGSFSTLEIQRTEQGDSAMYLCASSPEGGVGANVLTFGAGSRLTVL.

The chain carries TRBV7-2 and TRBJ2-5; D is perhaps TRBD2 (7 bases). Trimming shortened V by 4 bases and J by 1 base, and 10 bases separated the two germline ends. The germline V gene has CDR1 SGHTA and CDR2 FQGNSA. This CDR3 comprises 14 residues. Here the CDR3 DNA reads TGTGCCAGCAGCTGGGGGGGCACCCAAGAGACCCAGTACTTC. Its translation: CASSWGGTQETQYF.

This clonotype was seen a handful of times. The chain carries TRBV2 and TRBJ2-7, with D possibly being TRBD1 or TRBD2 (6 bases each). The V and J ends lost 5 bases and 0 bases respectively, with 20 bases between them. Germline CDR1 SNHLY, CDR2 FYNNEI. The CDR3 has 17 amino acids. The CDR3, as DNA: TGTGCCAGCAGTCGACTCCGGGGGAGACAGGCCTCCTACGAGCAGTACTTC. The encoded protein is CASSRLRGRQASYEQYF.

The gene calls are TRBV5-1 and TRBJ2-3; D gene uncertain. The CDR3 sequence is 14 residues long. V lost 5 bases and J lost 6, with 16 bases in between. The germline gives CDR1 SGHRS, CDR2 YFSETQ. The CDR3 coding sequence is TGCGCCAGCAGGGCTAATTGGGCCGTCGATACGCAGTATTTT. Protein sequence: CASRANWAVDTQYF.

This clonotype was counted only a few times. The chain carries TRBV2 and TRBJ2-7; tentatively, D is TRBD1 or TRBD2 (5 bases each). The CDR3 has 15 amino acids. V was clipped by 4 bases and J by 3 bases, with 16 bases between them. Germline loops: CDR1 SNHLY, CDR2 FYNNEI. CDR3 protein: CASSVSGNAGYEQYF. CDR3 in DNA: TGTGCCAGCAGTGTATCAGGGAACGCGGGCTACGAGCAGTACTTC.